The 15 T cell receptor beta chains presented below share a single source sample, sequenced in a study of CD8 T cells in Susac syndrome. RNA, at about 0.45 to 1 ug, was reverse transcribed with random hexamers. TCRdb called the immunoSEQ multiplex PCR reads again in MiXCR, with one record for every CDR3 protein. The sample includes about 250,000 distinct CDR3 sequences, around 95% of them seen just once. Sequencing was performed on CD4+ T cells from PBMCs. These receptors originate from a human donor with multiple sclerosis.

The chain has TRBV7-6 and TRBJ2-7; 8 nucleotides line up with TRBD1. The CDR3 totals 13 residues. J was trimmed by 7 bases and V by 5 bases; bases with no gene match: 7. Per the germline V gene, CDR1 is SGHVS and CDR2 is FNYEAQ. CDR3 nucleotides: TGTGCCAGCAGCGACCCGACAGGGGAAGAGCAGTACTTC. This gives the protein CASSDPTGEEQYF.

This clonotype is a singleton in its sample. The chain carries TRBV7-9 and TRBJ1-2; 8 bases agree with TRBD1. V was clipped by 5 bases and J by 2 bases; unmatched bases: 10. There are 16 residues in the CDR3. Germline CDR1 and CDR2: SEHNR and FQNEAQ (reference sequence). CDR3 nucleotides: TGTGCCAGCAGCCAAGTTCCCAGGGGGCGCAACTATGGCTACACCTTC. This gives the protein CASSQVPRGRNYGYTF.

The chain recombines TRBV18 with TRBJ2-1, with a possible D match to TRBD1 (6 bases). V was shortened by 6 bases and J by 5 bases, with 20 bases between the two germline ends. This CDR3 spans 16 amino acids. Germline loops: CDR1 KGHSH, CDR2 LQKENI. Written as DNA, the CDR3 is TGTGCCAGCTCGCTTTTCCTGGAGGACAGCCACAATGAGCAGTTCTTC. Translated: CASSLFLEDSHNEQFF.

The chain employs TRBV3-1 and TRBJ2-7; 9 bases fit TRBD1. Germline V gene sequence: CDR1 LGHDT, CDR2 YNNKEL (reference sequence). V shed 1 base, J shed 1 base, and the junction held 5 bases outside the gene matches. CDR3 length: 16 amino acids. In nucleotides, the CDR3 is TGTGCCAGCAGCCAAGTCGTCGGGACAGGGTCCTACGAGCAGTACTTC. Amino acids: CASSQVVGTGSYEQYF.

The chain combines TRBV5-4 with TRBJ2-1; tentatively, D is TRBD2 (5 bases). Germline V CDR1 and CDR2: SGHNT, YYREEE (reference sequence). Trimming took off 0 bases at V and 9 bases at J, with 10 bases between the two ends. The CDR3 loop spans 13 amino acids. CDR3 loop: CASSLAGDREQFF. The DNA of the CDR3 is TGTGCCAGCAGCTTGGCCGGGGATCGTGAGCAGTTCTTC.

V usage is TRBV5-1 and J usage is TRBJ2-1, with 12 bases aligning to TRBD2. V trimming: 3 bases; J trimming: 2 bases; junction bases outside the gene matches: 3. Germline lookup yields CDR1 SGHRS and CDR2 YFSETQ. The CDR3 is 16 amino acids. The CDR3 coding sequence is TGCGCCAGCAGCTCCTCTAGCGGGAGGGCCTACAATGAGCAGTTCTTC. It is translated as CASSSSSGRAYNEQFF.

The genes are TRBV6-2 or TRBV6-3 and TRBJ1-2; no clear D gene. V lost 4 bases to trimming and J lost 4 bases, with 16 bases between them. CDR1 and CDR2 from the germline V gene are MNHEY and SVGEGT. The CDR3 length is 15 residues. The CDR3 region has the DNA TGTGCCAGCAGTTTTGCCCCAGCCTCTGGCTATGGCTACACCTTC. Translating it yields CASSFAPASGYGYTF.

In nucleotides, the CDR3 is TGTGCCAGCTCACCGACAACAGACAGTTTACAGCCCCAGCATTTT. Its translation is CASSPTTDSLQPQHF. The V and J genes are TRBV18 and TRBJ1-5, with D possibly TRBD1 on 5 matching bases. The CDR3 has 15 amino acids. The germline gives CDR1 KGHSH, CDR2 LQKENI. The germline V and J ends were trimmed by 3 bases and 7 bases, with 16 bases remaining between them.

CDR3 DNA: TGCGCCAGCAGCCTTCTCGACGGACAGGGATGGGGTGGCTACACCTTC. Translated, it gives CASSLLDGQGWGGYTF. J is TRBJ1-2 and V is TRBV4-1; 8 nucleotides match TRBD1. Germline V CDR1 and CDR2: MGHRA, YSYEKL. The length of the CDR3 is 16 residues. V shed 4 bases, J shed 7 bases, and the junction held 14 bases outside the gene matches.

The CDR3 nucleotides read TGTGCCAGCAGAGCCTGGGGCGGGAGGGCCCAGCAGTTCTTC. It encodes CASRAWGGRAQQFF. J is TRBJ2-1 and V is TRBV5-4, with 9 bases fitting TRBD2. V lost 5 bases and J lost 11; bases outside the gene matches: 11. CDR1 and CDR2 (germline): SGHNT, YYREEE (reference sequence). The CDR3 is made up of 14 amino acids.

The V call is TRBV2, the J call TRBJ2-5; D may be TRBD2 (6 bases). The V end was cut by 7 bases, the J end by 7 bases, with 19 bases between. This CDR3 has 14 amino acids. Germline V lookup: CDR1 SNHLY, CDR2 FYNNEI. For the CDR3, the DNA is TGTGCCAGCACCAGGTCTACCTCCGGGGGGACCCAGTACTTC. This encodes CASTRSTSGGTQYF.

The DNA for the CDR3 is TGTGCCAGTAGTTTAGCGGCCCCCACAGATACGCAGTATTTT. This sequence encodes CASSLAAPTDTQYF. The gene calls are TRBV19 and TRBJ2-3; a weak D match, TRBD2 (6 bases). The germline V and J ends were trimmed by 5 bases and 2 bases, with 11 bases remaining between them. The CDR3 totals 14 residues. Germline loops: CDR1 LNHDA, CDR2 SQIVND (reference sequence).

This chain uses TRBV6-1 with TRBJ2-7, with D maybe TRBD2 (6 bases). Looked up from germline, CDR1 is MNHNS and CDR2 is SASEGT. The V end was cut by 6 bases, the J end by 3 bases, with 24 bases between. There are 17 residues in the CDR3. DNA of the CDR3: TGTGCCAGCAGCCGAGACGGGAGAGGGACTGGCCTCTACGAGCAGTACGTC. Protein: CASSRDGRGTGLYEQYV.

The V call is TRBV12-3 or TRBV12-4, the J call TRBJ2-7; 7 bases fit TRBD2. Unmatched junction bases numbered 5, after V lost 6 bases and J lost 0 bases. The CDR3 extends over 14 amino acids. CDR3 DNA sequence: TGTGCCAGCAGCCCACGGGGGGACTCCTACGAGCAGTACGTC. Translation: CASSPRGDSYEQYV.

The genes are TRBV24-1 and TRBJ2-5; tentative D call: TRBD1 (5 bases). Germline lookup yields CDR1 KGHDR and CDR2 SFDVKD. The germline V and J ends were trimmed by 8 bases and 3 bases, with 12 bases remaining between them. The length of the CDR3 is 13 residues. The CDR3 region is CATTTADEETQYF. As DNA, the CDR3 is TGTGCCACCACGACAGCTGACGAAGAGACCCAGTACTTC.